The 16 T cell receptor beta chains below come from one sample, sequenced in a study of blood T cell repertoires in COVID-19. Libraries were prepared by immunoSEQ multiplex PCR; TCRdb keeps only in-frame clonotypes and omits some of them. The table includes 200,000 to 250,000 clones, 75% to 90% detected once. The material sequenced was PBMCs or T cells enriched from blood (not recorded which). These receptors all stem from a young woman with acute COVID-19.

The CDR3 is CASSWTGTALKRDQPQHF. CDR3 nucleotide sequence: TGTGCCAGCAGCTGGACCGGGACAGCCCTCAAACGGGACCAGCCCCAGCATTTT. This sequence joins TRBV7-8 and TRBJ1-5; 7 positions agree with TRBD1. J was trimmed by 7 bases and V by 4 bases; bases with no gene match: 19. Germline V lookup: CDR1 SGHVS, CDR2 FQNEAQ. There are 18 residues in the CDR3.

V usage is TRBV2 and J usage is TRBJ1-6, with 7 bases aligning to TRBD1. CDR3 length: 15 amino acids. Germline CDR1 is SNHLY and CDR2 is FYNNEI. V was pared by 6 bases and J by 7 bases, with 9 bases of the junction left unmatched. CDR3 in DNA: TGTGCCAGCAGGACTAGGACAGGAAGAAATTCACCCCTCCACTTT. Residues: CASRTRTGRNSPLHF.

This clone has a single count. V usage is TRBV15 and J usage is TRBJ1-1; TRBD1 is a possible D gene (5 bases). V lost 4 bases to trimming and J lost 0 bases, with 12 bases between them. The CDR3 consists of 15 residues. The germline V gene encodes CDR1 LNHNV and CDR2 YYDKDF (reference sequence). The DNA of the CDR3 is TGTGCCACCAGCAAGGTGGGGGGGATGAACACTGAAGCTTTCTTT. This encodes CATSKVGGMNTEAFF.

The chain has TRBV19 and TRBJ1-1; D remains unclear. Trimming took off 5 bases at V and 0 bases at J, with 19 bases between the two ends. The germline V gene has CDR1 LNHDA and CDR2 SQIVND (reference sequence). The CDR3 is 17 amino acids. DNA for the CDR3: TGTGCCAGTAGTCCAAGGTCGGCGGGGTACATGAACACTGAAGCTTTCTTT. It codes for CASSPRSAGYMNTEAFF.

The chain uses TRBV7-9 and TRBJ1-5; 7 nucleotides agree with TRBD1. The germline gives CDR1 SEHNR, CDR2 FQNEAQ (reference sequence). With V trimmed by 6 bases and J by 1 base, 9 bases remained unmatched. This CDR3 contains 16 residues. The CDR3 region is CASSLGQRISNQPQHF. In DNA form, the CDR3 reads TGTGCCAGCAGTTTGGGACAGCGGATAAGCAATCAGCCCCAGCATTTT.

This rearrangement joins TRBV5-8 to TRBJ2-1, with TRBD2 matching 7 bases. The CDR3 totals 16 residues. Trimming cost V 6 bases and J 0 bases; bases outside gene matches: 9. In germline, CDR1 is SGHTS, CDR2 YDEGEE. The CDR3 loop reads CASKAGNIYSYNEQFF. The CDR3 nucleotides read TGTGCCAGCAAAGCGGGAAATATCTACTCCTACAATGAGCAGTTCTTC.

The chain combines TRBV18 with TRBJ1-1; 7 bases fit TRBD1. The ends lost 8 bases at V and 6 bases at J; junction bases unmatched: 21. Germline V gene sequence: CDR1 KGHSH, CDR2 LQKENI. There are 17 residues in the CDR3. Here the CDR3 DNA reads TGTGCCAGCACCGGGGACAGCGTGCGACAGGGTTATCCTGAAGCTTTCTTT. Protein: CASTGDSVRQGYPEAFF.

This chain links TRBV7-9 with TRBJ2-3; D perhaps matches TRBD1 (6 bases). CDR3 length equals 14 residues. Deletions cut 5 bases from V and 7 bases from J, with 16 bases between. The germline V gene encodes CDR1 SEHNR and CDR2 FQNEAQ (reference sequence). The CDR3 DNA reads TGTGCCAGCAGCCCGAGGACAGATGTAAATACGCAGTATTTT. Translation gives CASSPRTDVNTQYF.

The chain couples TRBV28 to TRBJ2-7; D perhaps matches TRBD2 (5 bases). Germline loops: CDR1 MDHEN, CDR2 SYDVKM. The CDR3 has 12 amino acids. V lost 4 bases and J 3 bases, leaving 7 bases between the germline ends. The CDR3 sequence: CASSSGLYEQYF. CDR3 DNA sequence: TGTGCCAGCAGTTCCGGACTCTACGAGCAGTACTTC.

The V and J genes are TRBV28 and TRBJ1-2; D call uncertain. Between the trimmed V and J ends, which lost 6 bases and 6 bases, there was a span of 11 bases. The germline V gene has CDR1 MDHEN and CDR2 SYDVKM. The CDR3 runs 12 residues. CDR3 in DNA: TGTGCCAGCAGCCAACCGGGTGATGGCTACACCTTC. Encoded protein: CASSQPGDGYTF.

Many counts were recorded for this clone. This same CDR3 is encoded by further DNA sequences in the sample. CDR3 bases: TGTGCCAGCAGCTTACCCGGGAACTATGGCTACACCTTC. Amino acids: CASSLPGNYGYTF. The chain carries TRBV7-9 and TRBJ1-2, with D unclear. The CDR3 consists of 13 residues. The germline gives CDR1 SEHNR, CDR2 FQNEAQ (reference sequence). Trimming took off 2 bases at V and 2 bases at J, with 6 bases between the two ends. The full variable domain, with the rest looked up from reference TRBV7-9 and TRBJ1-2, is DTGVSQNPRHKITKRGQNVTFRCDPISEHNRLYWYRQTLGQGPEFLTYFQNEAQLEKSRLLSDRFSAERPKGSFSTLEIQRTEQGDSAMYLCASSLPGNYGYTFGSGTRLTVV.

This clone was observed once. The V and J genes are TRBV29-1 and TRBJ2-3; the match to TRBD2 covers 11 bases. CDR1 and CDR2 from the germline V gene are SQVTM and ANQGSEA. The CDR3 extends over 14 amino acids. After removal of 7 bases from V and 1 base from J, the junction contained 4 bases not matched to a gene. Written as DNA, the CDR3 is TGCAGCGGTAGCGGGAGGGCCGGCACAGATACGCAGTATTTT. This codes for CSGSGRAGTDTQYF.

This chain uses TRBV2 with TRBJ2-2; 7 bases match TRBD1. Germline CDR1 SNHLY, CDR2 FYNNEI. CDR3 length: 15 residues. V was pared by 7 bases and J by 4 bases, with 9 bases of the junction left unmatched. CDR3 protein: CASNLRGSGTGELFF. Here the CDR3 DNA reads TGTGCCAGCAATCTCAGGGGGAGTGGCACCGGGGAGCTGTTTTTT.

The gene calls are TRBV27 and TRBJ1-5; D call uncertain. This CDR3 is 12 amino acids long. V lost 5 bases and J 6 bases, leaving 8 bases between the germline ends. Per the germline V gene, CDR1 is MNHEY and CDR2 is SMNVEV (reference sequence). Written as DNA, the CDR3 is TGTGCCAGCAGTCCCTCGGGTCAGCCCCAGCATTTT. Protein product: CASSPSGQPQHF.

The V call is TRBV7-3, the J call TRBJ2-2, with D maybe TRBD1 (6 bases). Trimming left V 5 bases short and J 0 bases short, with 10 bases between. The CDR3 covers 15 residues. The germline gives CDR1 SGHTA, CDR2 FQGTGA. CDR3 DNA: TGTGCCAGCAGCCCCCAGGGGACGAACACCGGGGAGCTGTTTTTT. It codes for CASSPQGTNTGELFF.

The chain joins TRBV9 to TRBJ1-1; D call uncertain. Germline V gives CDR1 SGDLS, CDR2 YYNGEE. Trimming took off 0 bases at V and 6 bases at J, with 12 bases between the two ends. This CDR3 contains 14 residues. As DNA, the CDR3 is TGTGCCAGCAGCGTAGGTTTTGGCATGGCTGAAGCTTTCTTT. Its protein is CASSVGFGMAEAFF.